A few counts support the clone carrying this T cell receptor beta chain. Its antigen is as yet unknown. This record comes from a study of radiation and T cells in renal cell carcinoma. The repertoire was sequenced with immunoSEQ multiplex PCR; TCRdb's copy has only in-frame clones and lacks some. This sample has 45,000 to 55,000 clones, with 80% found just once. In germline, CDR1 is MNHEY, CDR2 SMNVEV (reference sequence). V shed 0 bases and J shed 10 bases, with 12 bases lying between them. The CDR3 has 13 residues. Broader study findings: In blood, top tumor clones expanded by 2 weeks, shrinking by 4.

The time point: blood 2 weeks post-SBRT. As to treatment: 15 Gy SBRT to primary tumor, nephrectomy 4 weeks later. Radiation-treated patients gave blood at baseline, week 2 and week 4. This sequence joins TRBV27 and TRBJ1-1, with TRBD1 as a possible D gene (6 bases). The receptor was derived from a woman aged 70-85 years with renal cell carcinoma. The material sequenced was blood, taken from a patient whose treatment included radiotherapy and nephrectomy. For the CDR3, the DNA is TGTGCCAGCAGTTTATCCCCAGGCAGGGGAGCTTTCTTT. This encodes CASSLSPGRGAFF.